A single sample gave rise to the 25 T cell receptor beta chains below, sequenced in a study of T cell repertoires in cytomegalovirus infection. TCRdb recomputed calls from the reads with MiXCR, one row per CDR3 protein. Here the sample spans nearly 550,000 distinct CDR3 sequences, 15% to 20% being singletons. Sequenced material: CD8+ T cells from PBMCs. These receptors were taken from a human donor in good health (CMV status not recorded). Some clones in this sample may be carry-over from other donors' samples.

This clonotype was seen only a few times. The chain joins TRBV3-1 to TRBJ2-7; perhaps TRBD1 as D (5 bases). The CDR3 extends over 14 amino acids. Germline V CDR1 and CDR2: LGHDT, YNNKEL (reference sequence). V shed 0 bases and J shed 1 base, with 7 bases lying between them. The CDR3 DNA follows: TGTGCCAGCAGCCAAGATCAGGGTTCCTACGAGCAGTACTTC. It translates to CASSQDQGSYEQYF.

Written as DNA, the CDR3 is TGTGCCACCAGTGATTTAGAAGGGAAGGCAGATACGCAGTATTTT. This translates into CATSDLEGKADTQYF. The chain has TRBV24-1 and TRBJ2-3; D gene ambiguous. Trimming removed 1 base at V and 4 bases at J, with 11 bases between. This CDR3 region has 15 residues. Per germline, CDR1 KGHDR and CDR2 SFDVKD.

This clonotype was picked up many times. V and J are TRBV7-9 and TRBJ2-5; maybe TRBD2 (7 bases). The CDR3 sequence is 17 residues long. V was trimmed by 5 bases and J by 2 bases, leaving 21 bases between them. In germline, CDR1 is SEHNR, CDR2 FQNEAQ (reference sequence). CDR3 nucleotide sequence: TGTGCCAGCAGCCCACGGTACTTTCGGGGGGCACAAGAGACCCAGTACTTC. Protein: CASSPRYFRGAQETQYF.

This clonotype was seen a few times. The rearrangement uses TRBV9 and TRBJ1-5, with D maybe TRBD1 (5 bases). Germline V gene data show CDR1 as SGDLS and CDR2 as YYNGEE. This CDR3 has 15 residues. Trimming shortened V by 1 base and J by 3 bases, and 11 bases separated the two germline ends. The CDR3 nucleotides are TGTGCCAGCAGCGTAACCACAGGACCCAATCAGCCCCAGCATTTT. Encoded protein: CASSVTTGPNQPQHF.

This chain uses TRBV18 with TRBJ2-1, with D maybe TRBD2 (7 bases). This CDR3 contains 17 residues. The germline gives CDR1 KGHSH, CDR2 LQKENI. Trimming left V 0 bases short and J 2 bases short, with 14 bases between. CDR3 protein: CASSPPRGATTYNEQFF. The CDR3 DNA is TGTGCCAGCTCACCACCTCGGGGGGCGACAACCTACAATGAGCAGTTCTTC.

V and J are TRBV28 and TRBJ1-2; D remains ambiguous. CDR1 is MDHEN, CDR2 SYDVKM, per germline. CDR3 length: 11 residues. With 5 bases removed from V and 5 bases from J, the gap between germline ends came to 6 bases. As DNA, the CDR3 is TGTGCCAGCAGTCCGCAGTATGGCTACACCTTC. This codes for CASSPQYGYTF.

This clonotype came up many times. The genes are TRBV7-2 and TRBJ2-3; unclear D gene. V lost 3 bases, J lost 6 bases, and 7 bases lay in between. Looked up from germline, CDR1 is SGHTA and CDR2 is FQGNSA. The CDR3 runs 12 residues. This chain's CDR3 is CASSFMWDTQYF. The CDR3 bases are TGTGCCAGCAGCTTTATGTGGGATACGCAGTATTTT.

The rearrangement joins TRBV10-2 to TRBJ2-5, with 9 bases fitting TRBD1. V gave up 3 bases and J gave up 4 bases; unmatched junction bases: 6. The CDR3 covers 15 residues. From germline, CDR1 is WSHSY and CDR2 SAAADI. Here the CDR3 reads CASSDETGGSETQYF. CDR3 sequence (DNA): TGCGCCAGCAGTGACGAGACAGGGGGATCAGAGACCCAGTACTTC.

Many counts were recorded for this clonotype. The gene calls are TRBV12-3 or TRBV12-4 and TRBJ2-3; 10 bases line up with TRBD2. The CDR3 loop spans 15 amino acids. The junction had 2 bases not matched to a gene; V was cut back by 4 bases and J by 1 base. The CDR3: CASSSGTSGTDTQYF. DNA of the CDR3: TGTGCCAGCAGTTCAGGGACTAGCGGCACAGATACGCAGTATTTT.

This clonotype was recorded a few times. CDR3 amino acids: CASGLVVTISTYNNQPQHF. In nucleotides, the CDR3 is TGTGCTAGTGGTTTGGTAGTAACTATATCCACTTATAACAATCAGCCCCAGCATTTT. The V call is TRBV12-5, the J call TRBJ1-5; D is unresolved. Germline V gene lookup returns CDR1 LGHNT and CDR2 FRNRAP. The CDR3 totals 19 residues. Trimming pared 0 bases from V and 3 bases from J, leaving 21 bases between.

The CDR3 region is CASSTSGGIDTQYF. CDR3 DNA sequence: TGTGCCAGCAGCACTAGCGGGGGGATCGATACGCAGTATTTT. The chain joins TRBV6-2 or TRBV6-3 to TRBJ2-3, with 12 bases lining up with TRBD2. The CDR3 is 14 amino acids. Germline CDR1 and CDR2: MNHEY and SVGEGT. Losses at the gene ends were 6 bases for V and 6 bases for J; bases not matched to a gene: 4.

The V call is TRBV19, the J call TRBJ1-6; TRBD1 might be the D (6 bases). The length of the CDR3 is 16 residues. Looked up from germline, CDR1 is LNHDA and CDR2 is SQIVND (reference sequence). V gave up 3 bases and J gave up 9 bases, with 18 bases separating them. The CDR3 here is CASSMGGPDMGSPLHF. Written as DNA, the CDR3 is TGTGCCAGTAGTATGGGGGGGCCCGACATGGGTTCACCCCTCCACTTT.

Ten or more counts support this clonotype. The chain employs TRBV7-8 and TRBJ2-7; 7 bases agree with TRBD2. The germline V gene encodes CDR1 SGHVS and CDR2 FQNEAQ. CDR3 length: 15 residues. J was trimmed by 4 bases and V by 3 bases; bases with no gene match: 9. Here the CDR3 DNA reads TGTGCCAGCAGCTTGAGGCTAGCGGAAGAATACGAGCAGTACTTC. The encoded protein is CASSLRLAEEYEQYF.

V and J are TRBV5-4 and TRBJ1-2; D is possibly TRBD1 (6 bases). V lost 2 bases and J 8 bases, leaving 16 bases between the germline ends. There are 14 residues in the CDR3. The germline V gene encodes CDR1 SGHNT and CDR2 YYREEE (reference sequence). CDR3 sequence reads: CASSFGLGGDGYTF. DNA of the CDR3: TGTGCCAGCAGCTTCGGGTTGGGGGGCGACGGCTACACCTTC.

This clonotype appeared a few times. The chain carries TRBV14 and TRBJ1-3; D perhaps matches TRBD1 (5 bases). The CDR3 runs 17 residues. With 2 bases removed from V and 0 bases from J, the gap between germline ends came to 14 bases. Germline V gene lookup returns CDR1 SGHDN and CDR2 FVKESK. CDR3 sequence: CASSQPTPRVSGNTIYF. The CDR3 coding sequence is TGTGCCAGCAGCCAACCCACACCCAGGGTCTCTGGAAACACCATATATTTT. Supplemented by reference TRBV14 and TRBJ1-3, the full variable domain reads EAGVTQFPSHSVIEKGQTVTLRCDPISGHDNLYWYRRVMGKEIKFLLHFVKESKQDESGMPNNRFLAERTGGTYSTLKVQPAELEDSGVYFCASSQPTPRVSGNTIYFGEGSWLTVV.

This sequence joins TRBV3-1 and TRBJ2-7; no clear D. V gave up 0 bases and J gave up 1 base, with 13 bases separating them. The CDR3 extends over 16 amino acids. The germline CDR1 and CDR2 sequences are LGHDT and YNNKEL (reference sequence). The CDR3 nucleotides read TGTGCCAGCAGCCAAGATGAGTGGAGTCAATCCTACGAGCAGTACTTC. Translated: CASSQDEWSQSYEQYF.

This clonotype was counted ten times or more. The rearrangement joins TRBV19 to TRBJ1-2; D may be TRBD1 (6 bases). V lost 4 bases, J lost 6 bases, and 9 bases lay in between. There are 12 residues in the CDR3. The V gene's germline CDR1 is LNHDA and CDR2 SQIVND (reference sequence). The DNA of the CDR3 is TGTGCCAGTAGTACCACAGGGAATGGCTACACCTTC. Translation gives CASSTTGNGYTF. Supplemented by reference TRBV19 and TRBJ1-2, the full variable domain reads DGGITQSPKYLFRKEGQNVTLSCEQNLNHDAMYWYRQDPGQGLRLIYYSQIVNDFQKGDIAEGYSVSREKKESFPLTVTSAQKNPTAFYLCASSTTGNGYTFGSGTRLTVV.

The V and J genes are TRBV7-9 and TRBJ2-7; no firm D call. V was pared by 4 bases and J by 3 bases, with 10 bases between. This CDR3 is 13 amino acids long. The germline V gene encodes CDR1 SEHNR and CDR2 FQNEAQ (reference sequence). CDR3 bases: TGTGCCAGCAGCTCCCAGGCAAGCTACGAGCAGTACTTC. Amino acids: CASSSQASYEQYF. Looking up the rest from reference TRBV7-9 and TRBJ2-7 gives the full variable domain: DTGVSQNPRHKITKRGQNVTFRCDPISEHNRLYWYRQTLGQGPEFLTYFQNEAQLEKSRLLSDRFSAERPKGSFSTLEIQRTEQGDSAMYLCASSSQASYEQYFGPGTRLTVT.

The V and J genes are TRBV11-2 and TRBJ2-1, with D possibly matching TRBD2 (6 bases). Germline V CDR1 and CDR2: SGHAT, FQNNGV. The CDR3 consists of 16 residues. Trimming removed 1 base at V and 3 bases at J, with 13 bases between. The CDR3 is CASSLGISGYYNEQFF. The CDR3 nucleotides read TGTGCCAGCAGCTTAGGGATTAGCGGTTACTACAATGAGCAGTTCTTC.

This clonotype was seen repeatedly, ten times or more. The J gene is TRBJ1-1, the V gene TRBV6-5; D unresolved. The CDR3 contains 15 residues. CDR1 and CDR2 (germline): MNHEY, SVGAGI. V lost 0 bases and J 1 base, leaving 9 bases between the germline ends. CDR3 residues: CASSYSRAGNTEAFF. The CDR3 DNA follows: TGTGCCAGCAGTTACTCGAGGGCTGGGAACACTGAAGCTTTCTTT.

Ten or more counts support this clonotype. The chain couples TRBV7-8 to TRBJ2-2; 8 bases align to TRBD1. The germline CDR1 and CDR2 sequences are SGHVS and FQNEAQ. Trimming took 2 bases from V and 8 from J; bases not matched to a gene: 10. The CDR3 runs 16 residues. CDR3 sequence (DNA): TGTGCCAGCAGCTTATGGACAGGGAACAGAGGGGGGGAGCTGTTTTTT. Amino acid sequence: CASSLWTGNRGGELFF.

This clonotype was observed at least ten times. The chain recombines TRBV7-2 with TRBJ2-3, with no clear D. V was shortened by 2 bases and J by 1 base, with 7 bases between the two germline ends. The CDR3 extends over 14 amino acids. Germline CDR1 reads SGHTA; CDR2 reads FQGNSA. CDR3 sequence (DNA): TGTGCCAGCAGCTTATACGGACGCACAGATACGCAGTATTTT. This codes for CASSLYGRTDTQYF.

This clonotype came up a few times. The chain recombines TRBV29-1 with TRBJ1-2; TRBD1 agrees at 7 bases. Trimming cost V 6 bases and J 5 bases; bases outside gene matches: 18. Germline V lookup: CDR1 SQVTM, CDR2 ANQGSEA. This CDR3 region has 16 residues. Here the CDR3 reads CSVPPPTGVLLYGYTF. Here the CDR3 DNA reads TGCAGCGTCCCCCCCCCCACAGGGGTTTTACTTTATGGCTACACCTTC.

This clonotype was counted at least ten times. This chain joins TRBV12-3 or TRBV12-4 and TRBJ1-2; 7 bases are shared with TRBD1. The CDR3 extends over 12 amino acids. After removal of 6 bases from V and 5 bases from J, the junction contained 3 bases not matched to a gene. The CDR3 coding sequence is TGTGCCAGCAGGGAGACAGGGTATGGCTACACCTTC. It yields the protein CASRETGYGYTF.

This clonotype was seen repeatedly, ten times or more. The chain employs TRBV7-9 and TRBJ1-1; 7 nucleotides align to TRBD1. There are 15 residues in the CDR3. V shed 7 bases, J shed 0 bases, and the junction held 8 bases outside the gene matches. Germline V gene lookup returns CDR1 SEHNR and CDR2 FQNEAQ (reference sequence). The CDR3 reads CASIFRQGLNTEAFF. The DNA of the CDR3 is TGTGCCAGCATCTTTCGACAGGGACTGAACACTGAAGCTTTCTTT.